The clone carrying this TCR beta chain appeared a few times. V was trimmed by 4 bases and J by 5 bases, leaving 8 bases between them. Germline V gene lookup returns CDR1 SEHNR and CDR2 FQNEAQ (reference sequence). The CDR3 is 13 residues long. The sample is drawn from a study of T cells after yellow fever vaccination. A 5'RACE template-switching step, the method used to make TCR cDNA, added a universal primer site and UMIs. TCRdb processed the 5' RACE reads anew with MiXCR; each CDR3 protein has one entry. The sample contains fewer than 450,000 distinct CDR3 sequences, about 4% of which appear only once.

The source of this sequence is a man aged 18-30 years who received the YFV17D yellow fever vaccine. V gene TRBV7-9 combines with J gene TRBJ1-4; D uncertain. Sequenced here: PBMCs, sampled 5 days after the yellow fever booster vaccination. CDR3 sequence: CASSSGGNEKLFF. In DNA, the CDR3 is TGTGCCAGCAGCTCCGGAGGGAATGAAAAACTGTTTTTT.